This section outlines one T cell receptor beta chain sequence together with its context. V gave up 0 bases and J gave up 3 bases, with 9 bases separating them. The CDR3 has 15 residues. Germline-derived CDR1 and CDR2 are LGHNT and FRNRAP. This specimen belongs to a study of blood T cell repertoires in COVID-19. Sequencing used immunoSEQ multiplex PCR; TCRdb keeps in-frame clones, though not all of them. The table has more than 70,000 clones, over 75% seen once; the top ten hold roughly 0.8%. This TCR was sampled from a woman at least 80 years old with acute or convalescent COVID-19. The V gene is TRBV12-5, the J gene TRBJ1-3; possible D gene TRBD1, 6 bases. What was sequenced was peripheral blood. CDR3 DNA sequence: TGTGCTAGTGGTTTGGTACAGGGTTTTGGAAACACCATATATTTT. Its protein product is CASGLVQGFGNTIYF.